This T cell receptor beta chain comes out of a study of T-cell memory formation after mild COVID-19. Regarding the study as a whole: There was no confirmation that second-wave clones peaking on day 37 were SARS-CoV-2 specific. Pre-infection memory showed some responding clones, and this suggested that cross-reactive memory joined.

TCRdb re-called the 5' RACE reads through MiXCR, storing one row per CDR3 protein. Of 200,000 to 300,000 distinct CDR3 sequences listed, over 15% are singletons. This clonotype appeared a few times. Its specificity is not known. The V end was cut by 2 bases, the J end by 2 bases, with 10 bases between. CDR1 SEHNR and CDR2 FQNEAQ come from the germline V gene (reference sequence). The CDR3 has 15 residues. The chain uses TRBV7-9 and TRBJ2-1; D gene ambiguous. The sample comprised PBMCs or a T cell subset sorted from them (not recorded which). The receptor was derived from a man between 18 and 35 years old who had mild COVID-19 (a few samples of this study predate the infection). Cell type and time point are not known. CDR3 loop: CASSLLTVTYNEQFF. The DNA for the CDR3 is TGTGCCAGCAGCTTACTGACGGTTACCTACAATGAGCAGTTCTTC.